This T cell receptor beta chain was obtained from a study of cytomegalovirus exposure and HLA in healthy donors. The study, taken as a whole, reports: Upon later analysis, TCR association rates were observed to vary by HLA locus, being highest for DRB1 and lowest for HLA-C. TCR sequences were mostly rare, though some public TCRs occurred in many donors. What a later analysis showed was that several of the most significant clusters appeared linked to common viral pathogens.

Concerning this clone: Its antigen is still unknown. The sample contains more than one DNA sequence encoding this CDR3.

CDR1 is LNHNV, CDR2 YYDKDF, per germline (reference sequence). Between the trimmed V and J ends, which lost 0 bases and 5 bases, there was a span of 7 bases. This CDR3 comprises 13 residues. 60 Vbeta and 13 Jbeta primers were used in PCR. The assay was immunoSEQ multiplex PCR, and TCRdb's table has in-frame clones only and misses some. This repertoire shows around 180,000 clones, roughly 75% found once; its top ten account for around 5.7%. The chain recombines TRBV15 with TRBJ1-2; TRBD1 is a possible D gene (5 bases). The TCR sequence derives from a man between 40 and 49 years old in good health and CMV-seronegative. The sequenced sample consisted of PBMCs. CDR3 protein: CATSRDRDYGYTF. CDR3 nucleotides: TGTGCCACCAGCAGAGACAGGGATTATGGCTACACCTTC.